This T cell receptor (beta chain) was captured in a study of blood T cell repertoires in COVID-19. Turning to the study itself: The United States, Italy and Spain supplied acute and convalescent COVID-19 samples.

Authors' data handling: Amplifying reference gene primers gave estimates of nucleated cell counts. Produced via immunoSEQ multiplex PCR; TCRdb's table is partial and in-frame only. V, J and clone size reflect that table, while D and trimming were determined from the DNA. Of 150,000 to 200,000 clones in the sample, roughly 83% are singletons; the top ten hold more than 7%. CDR3 length: 16 residues. With 4 bases clipped from V and 4 bases from J, the junction kept 8 bases outside the gene matches. Germline CDR1 and CDR2: MGHRA and YSYEKL. This clonotype originated in a woman of 80 years or more with active or convalescent COVID-19. The V call is TRBV4-1, the J call TRBJ1-1, with 11 bases identical to TRBD1. The sequenced sample was peripheral blood. The DNA of the CDR3 is TGCGCCAGCAGCCTAAGGACAGGGGGCGCGGCCACTGAAGCTTTCTTT. Translating gives CASSLRTGGAATEAFF.